These 5 T cell receptor beta chains originate from one sample sequenced in a study of blood T cells in healthy people across ages. Together with a sample-barcoded 5' primer, a J-beta primer mix was included in a second PCR lasting about 7 to 11 cycles. TCRdb re-derived calls from the 5' RACE reads in MiXCR, one entry per CDR3 protein. The sample lists approximately 1,700,000 distinct CDR3 sequences; approximately 40% were seen once. Material: blood. These receptor sequences come from a human donor in good health.

The V gene is TRBV7-2, the J gene TRBJ1-6; tentative D call: TRBD1 (6 bases). This CDR3 comprises 16 residues. The ends were cut back, 0 bases at V and 7 bases at J, with 13 bases in the middle. Germline CDR1 SGHTA, CDR2 FQGNSA. CDR3 sequence reads: CASSLAGRGSNSPLHF. As DNA, the CDR3 is TGTGCCAGCAGCTTAGCGGGCAGGGGATCAAATTCACCCCTCCACTTT.

This clonotype came up once. The chain joins TRBV11-2 to TRBJ1-2; TRBD1 aligns across 10 bases. The germline V gene encodes CDR1 SGHAT and CDR2 FQNNGV. V lost 3 bases and J lost 3; bases outside the gene matches: 7. The CDR3 length is 16 residues. As DNA, the CDR3 is TGTGCCAGCAGCTTTGGGGACAGGGGACTTGACTATGGCTACACCTTC. Protein: CASSFGDRGLDYGYTF.

This chain connects TRBV4-2 to TRBJ1-3; D remains unclear. Germline V gives CDR1 LGHNA, CDR2 YNFKEQ. The CDR3 contains 15 residues. Trimming shortened V by 0 bases and J by 1 base, and 7 bases separated the two germline ends. The CDR3 spells CASSQDAQSGNTIYF. CDR3 nucleotides: TGTGCCAGCAGCCAAGATGCGCAGTCTGGAAACACCATATATTTT.

In this sample, this clonotype turned up a few times. The V call is TRBV12-3 or TRBV12-4, the J call TRBJ1-1, with 9 positions matching TRBD1. V shed 6 bases, J shed 0 bases, and the junction held 8 bases outside the gene matches. The CDR3 totals 16 residues. CDR3 in amino acids: CASSVGTGILNTEAFF. DNA of the CDR3: TGTGCCAGCAGCGTAGGGACAGGGATTCTGAACACTGAAGCTTTCTTT.

The chain employs TRBV20-1 and TRBJ2-3, with D unclear. Germline V gene sequence: CDR1 DFQATT, CDR2 SNEGSKA (reference sequence). V was cut by 3 bases and J by 3 bases, with 13 bases left in between. This CDR3 comprises 14 residues. CDR3 DNA sequence: TGCAGTGCTAGGTCCTCCGACGGTACAGATACGCAGTATTTT. Translated: CSARSSDGTDTQYF.